This entry lists 5 T cell receptor beta chains sequenced from one sample in a study of Graves' ophthalmopathy and Graves' hyperthyroidism. From RNA, the CDR3 regions of TCR beta chains were amplified and sequenced. RT-PCR with HTBI primers came first, then second-round multiplex PCR. TCRdb re-derived calls from the multiplex PCR reads in MiXCR, one entry per CDR3 protein. Of about 420,000 distinct CDR3 sequences detected, 20% to 25% appear once; the ten largest clones hold under 3%. Sample: peripheral blood. The receptors were sampled from a woman in her late teens or twenties with stable Graves' hyperthyroidism.

This clonotype was picked up many times. This CDR3 fails to terminate in the conserved phenylalanine or tryptophan, so it likely reflects a read error. This chain connects TRBV27 to TRBJ2-5; the match to TRBD2 covers 14 bases. Per the germline V gene, CDR1 is MNHEY and CDR2 is SMNVEV (reference sequence). Trimming removed 8 bases from V and 5 bases from J; junction bases left unmatched: 7. CDR3 size: 15 residues. CDR3 nucleotide sequence: TGTGCCAGCCATGCGGGACTAGCGGGAGACGAGACCCAGTACGTC. The encoded protein is CASHAGLAGDETQYV.

This clonotype was counted many times. The gene calls are TRBV7-2 and TRBJ1-2; 8 bases are shared with TRBD1. J lost 8 bases, V lost 4 bases, and 6 bases had no gene match. The CDR3 sequence is 13 residues long. CDR1 SGHTA and CDR2 FQGNSA come from the germline V gene. In nucleotides, the CDR3 is TGTGCCAGCAGCTCCAGGACAGGGCAGGGCTACACCTTC. It codes for CASSSRTGQGYTF. Drawing the rest from reference TRBV7-2 and TRBJ1-2, the complete variable domain is GAGVSQSPSNKVTEKGKDVELRCDPISGHTALYWYRQSLGQGLEFLIYFQGNSAPDKSGLPSDRFSAERTGGSVSTLTIQRTQQEDSAVYLCASSSRTGQGYTFGSGTRLTVV.

This clonotype was counted at least ten times. This chain uses TRBV7-9 with TRBJ1-2; 7 bases align to TRBD1. CDR3 length: 13 residues. After removal of 6 bases from V and 4 bases from J, the junction contained 5 bases not matched to a gene. Germline assignment: CDR1 SEHNR and CDR2 FQNEAQ (reference sequence). CDR3 in DNA: TGTGCCAGCAGACGGGGACAGTCCTATGGCTACACCTTC. Translation: CASRRGQSYGYTF. The variable domain in full, completed from reference TRBV7-9 and TRBJ1-2, reads DTGVSQNPRHKITKRGQNVTFRCDPISEHNRLYWYRQTLGQGPEFLTYFQNEAQLEKSRLLSDRFSAERPKGSFSTLEIQRTEQGDSAMYLCASRRGQSYGYTFGSGTRLTVV.

This clonotype was seen ten or more times. The chain links TRBV20-1 to TRBJ1-5; possibly TRBD1 for D (6 bases). The CDR3 sequence is 13 residues long. Germline loops: CDR1 DFQATT, CDR2 SNEGSKA (reference sequence). V was pared by 6 bases and J by 7 bases, with 16 bases between. The DNA for the CDR3 is TGCAGTGCCAGGGGAGGGGAAGAACAGCCCCAGCATTTT. This sequence encodes CSARGGEEQPQHF.

This clonotype was counted at least ten times. For the CDR3, the DNA is TGTGCCAGCAGCCTCGGACAGGGGTGGAGTCAGCCCCAGCATTTT. This codes for CASSLGQGWSQPQHF. The chain has TRBV28 and TRBJ1-5, with 9 bases matching TRBD1. V was pared by 6 bases and J by 6 bases, with 9 bases of the junction left unmatched. The CDR3 loop spans 15 amino acids. Germline CDR1 reads MDHEN; CDR2 reads SYDVKM.